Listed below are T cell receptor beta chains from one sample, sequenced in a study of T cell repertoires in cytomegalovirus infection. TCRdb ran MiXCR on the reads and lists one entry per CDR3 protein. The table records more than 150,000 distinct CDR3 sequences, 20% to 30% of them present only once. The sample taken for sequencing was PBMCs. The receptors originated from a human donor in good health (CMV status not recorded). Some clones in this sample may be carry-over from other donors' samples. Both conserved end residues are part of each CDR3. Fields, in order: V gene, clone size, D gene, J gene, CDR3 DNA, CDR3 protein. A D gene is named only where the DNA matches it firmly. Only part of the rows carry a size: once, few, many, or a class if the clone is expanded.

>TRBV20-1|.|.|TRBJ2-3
TGCAGTGCCGTGAACAGGGTAGGAACAGATACGCAGTATTTT
CSAVNRVGTDTQYF
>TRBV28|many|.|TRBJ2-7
TGTGCCAGCAGTTTGAGGAAGGCATACGAGCAGTACTTC
CASSLRKAYEQYF
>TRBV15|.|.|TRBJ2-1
TGTGCCACCGCGGCGGGGAACTCCTACAATGAGCAGTTCTTC
CATAAGNSYNEQFF
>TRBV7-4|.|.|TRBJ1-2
TGTGCCAGCAGCTTAGCGGCAGGGACGAGGGGCTACACCTTC
CASSLAAGTRGYTF
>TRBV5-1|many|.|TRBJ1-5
TGCGCCAGCAGCTTCCTGCCCGGGGTGAATCAGCCCCAGCATTTT
CASSFLPGVNQPQHF
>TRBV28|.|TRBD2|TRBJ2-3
TGTGCCAGCAGTTCCCCTTGGCTAGCGGACGAAGATACGCAGTATTTT
CASSSPWLADEDTQYF
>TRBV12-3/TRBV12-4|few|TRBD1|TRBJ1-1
TGTGCCAGCAGTTTTTCGACAGGGCCCGAAGCTTTCTTT
CASSFSTGPEAFF
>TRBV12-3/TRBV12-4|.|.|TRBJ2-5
TGTGCCAGCAGCAAAACACAGGGAGGAGGGGAGACCCAGTACTTC
CASSKTQGGGETQYF
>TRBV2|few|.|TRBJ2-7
TGTGCCAGCAGTGAAGGGTCTAACTCCTACGAGCAGTACTTC
CASSEGSNSYEQYF
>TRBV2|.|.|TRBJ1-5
TGTGCCAGCAGTGAAGACTTCGATCAGCCCCAGCATTTT
CASSEDFDQPQHF
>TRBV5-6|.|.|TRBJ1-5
TGTGCCAGCAGCTTATGGTCCGGTGGTATTGGCAATCAGCCCCAGCATTTT
CASSLWSGGIGNQPQHF
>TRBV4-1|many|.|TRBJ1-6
TGCGCCAGCAGCCAAGCTGGGGGAAATTCACCCCTCCACTTT
CASSQAGGNSPLHF
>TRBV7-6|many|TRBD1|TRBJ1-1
TGTGCCAGCAGCTTCCCACAGGGGACTGAAGCTTTCTTT
CASSFPQGTEAFF
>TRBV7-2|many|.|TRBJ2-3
TGTGCCAGCAGCTTAATGCCAGTCACAGATACGCAGTATTTT
CASSLMPVTDTQYF
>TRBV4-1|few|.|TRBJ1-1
TGCGCCAGCAGCCCGGGACAACTTGAAGCTTTCTTT
CASSPGQLEAFF
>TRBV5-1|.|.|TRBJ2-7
TGCGCCAGCAGCTTGGACGAGGGCCCCTCCTACGAGCAGTACTTC
CASSLDEGPSYEQYF
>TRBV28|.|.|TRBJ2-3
TGTGCCAGCAGTTCCAGCCGAAAACAGGCAGATACGCAGTATTTT
CASSSSRKQADTQYF
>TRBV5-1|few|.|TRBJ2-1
TGCGCCAGCAGCTATTCGGACTCTTACAATGAGCAGTTCTTC
CASSYSDSYNEQFF
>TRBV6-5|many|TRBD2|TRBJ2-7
TGTGCCAGCAGTTACTCGATCCTAGCGGGATCCTACGAGCAGTACTTC
CASSYSILAGSYEQYF
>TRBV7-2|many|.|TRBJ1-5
TGTGCCAGCAGCTTAAGTCAGGGTCAGCCCCAGCATTTT
CASSLSQGQPQHF
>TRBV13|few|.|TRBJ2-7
TGTGCCAGCAGCCTTCTCGCGGGTAGCTACGAGCAGTACTTC
CASSLLAGSYEQYF
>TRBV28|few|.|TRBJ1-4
TGTGCCAGCAGTTTTCTGGGAGGGGGAAATGAAAAACTGTTTTTT
CASSFLGGGNEKLFF
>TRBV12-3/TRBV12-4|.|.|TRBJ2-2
TGTGCCAGCACCCCGGGGACGGTGAACACCGGGGAGCTGTTTTTT
CASTPGTVNTGELFF
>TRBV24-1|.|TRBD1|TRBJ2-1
TGTGCCACCAGTGGGACAGGTGAGCAGTTCTTC
CATSGTGEQFF
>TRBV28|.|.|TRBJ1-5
TGTGCCAGCAGCCTACGGGAGGGCGTGGGTTATAGCAATCAGCCCCAGCATTTT
CASSLREGVGYSNQPQHF